This record looks at one T cell receptor beta chain sequence and its context. The antigen remains undetermined. The sample originates from a study of T cell responses to AZD1222 COVID-19 vaccine. Findings and limits, study-wide: Repertoires were obtained only post-peak T cell response. The donor group comprised mostly white British people and more females; the analysis possibly underestimated clonal diversity. Dominant at 160-218 and 743-854, vaccine-associated CD4 TCRs also spanned spike.

Method: immunoSEQ multiplex PCR; TCRdb's copy keeps in-frame clones and lacks some. The sample includes 180,000 or so clones, roughly nine tenths seen only once; the top ten take roughly 2.5%. Between the trimmed V and J ends, which lost 3 bases and 4 bases, there was a span of 16 bases. The germline CDR1 and CDR2 sequences are KGHSH and LQKENI. The CDR3 is made up of 16 amino acids. The TCR sequence derives from an adult in good health. The chain joins TRBV18 to TRBJ1-3; TRBD1 is a possible D gene (6 bases). Here the sequenced sample was peripheral blood, taken on day 0 of AZD1222 vaccination. CDR3 coding DNA: TGTGCCAGCTCACCTCTCCTTCAGGGGAAAGGAAACACCATATATTTT. Translating it yields CASSPLLQGKGNTIYF.